This T cell receptor (beta chain) emerged from a study of cytomegalovirus exposure and HLA in healthy donors. Primers included in the PCR were 60 Vbeta and 13 Jbeta primers. The repertoire was sequenced with immunoSEQ multiplex PCR; TCRdb's copy has only in-frame clones and lacks some. Of around 250,000 clones in the sample, 75% to 85% were seen once. CDR1 and CDR2 from the germline V gene are KGHSH and LQKENI. CDR3 length: 18 amino acids. V lost 3 bases and J lost 0; bases outside the gene matches: 9. The chain joins TRBV18 to TRBJ2-7, with TRBD2 matching 12 bases. The sample comprised PBMCs. The TCR comes from a woman aged 55-69 years in good health and CMV-seropositive. CDR3 DNA: TGTGCCAGCTCACCGATGCGACTAGCGGGAGATCCCTCCTACGAGCAGTACTTC. Translation: CASSPMRLAGDPSYEQYF.